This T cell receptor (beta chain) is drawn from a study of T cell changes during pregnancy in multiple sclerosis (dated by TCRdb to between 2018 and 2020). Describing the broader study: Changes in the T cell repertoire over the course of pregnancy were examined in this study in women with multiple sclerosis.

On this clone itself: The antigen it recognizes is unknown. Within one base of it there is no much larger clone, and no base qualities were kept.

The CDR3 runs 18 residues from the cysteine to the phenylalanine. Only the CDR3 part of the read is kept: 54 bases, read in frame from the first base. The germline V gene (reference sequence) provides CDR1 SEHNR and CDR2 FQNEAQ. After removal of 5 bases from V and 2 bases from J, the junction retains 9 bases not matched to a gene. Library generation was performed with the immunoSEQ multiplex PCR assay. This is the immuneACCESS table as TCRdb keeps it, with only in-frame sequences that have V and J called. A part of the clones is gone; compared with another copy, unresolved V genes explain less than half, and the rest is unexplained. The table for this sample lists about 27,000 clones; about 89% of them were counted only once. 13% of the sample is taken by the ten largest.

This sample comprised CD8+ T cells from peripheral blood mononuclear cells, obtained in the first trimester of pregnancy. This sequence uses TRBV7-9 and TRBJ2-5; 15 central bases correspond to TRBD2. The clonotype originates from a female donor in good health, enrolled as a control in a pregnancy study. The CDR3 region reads CASSPSGLAGGGQETQYF. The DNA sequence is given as TGTGCCAGCAGCCCGTCGGGACTAGCGGGAGGAGGTCAAGAGACCCAGTACTTC.